This T cell receptor (beta chain) is from a study of T cell responses to AZD1222 COVID-19 vaccine. The repertoire was sequenced with immunoSEQ multiplex PCR; TCRdb's copy has only in-frame clones and lacks some. The profile shows over 95,000 clones, 70% to 90% of them singletons. Between the trimmed V and J ends, which lost 0 bases and 7 bases, there was a span of 13 bases. Germline CDR1 LGHNA, CDR2 YSLEER. There are 15 residues in the CDR3. This material consisted of peripheral blood, taken on day 0 of AZD1222 vaccination. The genes are TRBV4-3 and TRBJ1-5, with D possibly TRBD1 on 6 matching bases. The receptor was derived from an adult in good health. The CDR3 spells CASSQDLAGAQPQHF. The CDR3 coding sequence is TGCGCCAGCAGCCAAGATTTGGCAGGGGCCCAGCCCCAGCATTTT.